Below, 7 T cell receptor beta chains from the same sample are listed, as sequenced in a study of immune evolution from preneoplasia to lung adenocarcinoma. Using immunoSEQ multiplex PCR, the repertoire was profiled, and TCRdb retains in-frame clones only, with some absent. The table shows 6,000 to 9,000 clones, with about 85% occurring only once. The sample taken for sequencing was FFPE minimally invasive lung adenocarcinoma tissue. The receptor source for this set is a person aged 80 or over with lung adenocarcinoma.

J is TRBJ2-7 and V is TRBV4-1; tentatively, D is TRBD1 (7 bases). V lost 5 bases and J 2 bases, leaving 16 bases between the germline ends. Germline CDR1 reads MGHRA; CDR2 reads YSYEKL. CDR3 size: 15 residues. The CDR3 DNA follows: TGCGCCAGCAGCAAGATCGGGGGACAGACCTACGAGCAGTACTTC. Amino acids: CASSKIGGQTYEQYF.

The rearrangement links TRBV7-2 to TRBJ1-4, with a possible D match to TRBD1 (5 bases). CDR1 is SGHTA, CDR2 FQGNSA, per germline. V gave up 6 bases and J gave up 2 bases, with 13 bases separating them. The CDR3 contains 15 residues. Written as DNA, the CDR3 is TGTGCCAGCAGGAAAAGCGGGGGGACTAATGAAAAACTGTTTTTT. Its translation: CASRKSGGTNEKLFF.

The rearrangement uses TRBV18 and TRBJ1-5, with TRBD1 matching 7 bases. This CDR3 contains 13 residues. The V and J ends lost 6 bases and 5 bases, in that order; junction bases with no gene match: 4. Germline values: CDR1 KGHSH, CDR2 LQKENI. Written as DNA, the CDR3 is TGTGCCAGCTCTCACGGACAGGATCAGCCCCAGCATTTT. Translated: CASSHGQDQPQHF.

This clone was recorded only once. This rearrangement joins TRBV7-3 to TRBJ2-7; TRBD2 might be the D (6 bases). Germline-derived CDR1 and CDR2 are SGHTA and FQGTGA. Trimming removed 4 bases from V and 9 bases from J, with 16 bases in between. CDR3 length: 13 amino acids. This CDR3 reads CASSSTGGAGQYF. DNA of the CDR3: TGTGCCAGCAGCTCCACCGGAGGGGCAGGGCAGTACTTC.

CDR3 DNA: TGTGCCACCCCGACAGGGGAAAACTATGGCTACACCTTC. As protein: CATPTGENYGYTF. The V call is TRBV7-9, the J call TRBJ1-2; 8 bases align to TRBD1. The CDR3 has 13 amino acids. Germline loops: CDR1 SEHNR, CDR2 FQNEAQ (reference sequence). The J segment lost 2 bases and the V segment lost 10 bases, leaving 6 bases of the junction unmatched.

This chain joins TRBV28 and TRBJ1-2; D unclear. The length of the CDR3 is 15 residues. CDR1 and CDR2 from the germline V gene are MDHEN and SYDVKM. V was shortened by 8 bases and J by 3 bases, with 19 bases between the two germline ends. As DNA, the CDR3 is TGTGCCAGCTGTAACGGGGATCGGGTGGACTATGGCTACACCTTC. Translating gives CASCNGDRVDYGYTF.

This clone was seen a handful of times. The chain combines TRBV30 with TRBJ1-5, with D tentatively TRBD1 (5 bases). CDR1 is GTSNPN, CDR2 SVGIG, per germline (reference sequence). This CDR3 spans 13 amino acids. V lost 2 bases to trimming and J lost 3 bases, with 8 bases between them. CDR3: CAWSKGFNQPQHF. CDR3 coding DNA: TGTGCCTGGAGTAAGGGGTTCAATCAGCCCCAGCATTTT.